This T cell receptor (beta chain) was identified during a study of regulatory T cells in long-lasting Graves disease. Researchers made TCR beta libraries by using iRepertoire HTBI primers and running Arm-PCR on CDR3 regions. MiXCR was run by TCRdb on the multiplex PCR reads, yielding one entry per CDR3 protein. Found here are 200,000 to 250,000 distinct CDR3 sequences, around 20% of them singletons; the top ten hold approximately 15%. This CDR3 comprises 15 residues. Germline CDR1 reads DFQATT; CDR2 reads SNEGSKA (reference sequence). V shed 6 bases and J 6 bases; nucleotides not matched to a gene: 14. In this sample, this clonotype turned up many times. As to time point: newly diagnosed GD, antithyroid drugs for less than 3 months. Scientists built the TCR library using RNA that was extracted from PBMCs.

The source is a female donor with Graves disease. This chain connects TRBV20-1 to TRBJ2-1, with TRBD2 matching 7 bases. Sample: peripheral blood mononuclear cells (PBMCs), taken at new diagnosis, from a patient treated with antithyroid drugs. The CDR3 here is CSAPRGGRTLNEQFF. CDR3 nucleotide sequence: TGCAGTGCGCCTCGCGGCGGGAGAACTCTCAATGAGCAGTTCTTC.